Sequencing of this T cell receptor beta chain was carried out in a study of identical twins. cDNA carried unique molecular identifiers, and a universal primer site was added by template switching. TCRdb called the 5' RACE reads again in MiXCR, with one record for every CDR3 protein. The sample has around 490,000 distinct CDR3 sequences; around 15% are singletons. This clonotype was detected only a few times. The antigen remains unidentified. Study results and caveats: Interpretation of the results relied on cross-sectional statistical analysis and not on following the same donors.

Separately, the same data were catalogued under a study of yellow fever vaccine responses in identical twins.

This TCR was recovered from a woman between 18 and 30 years old in good health. The sequencing sample was made of CD4+ T cells sorted from blood.

The CDR3 sequence: CASSLEARGSETQYF. CDR3 nucleotide sequence: TGTGCCAGCAGCTTGGAGGCCAGGGGAAGCGAGACCCAGTACTTC. The rearrangement links TRBV5-5 to TRBJ2-5, with D maybe TRBD1 (6 bases). V gave up 0 bases and J gave up 5 bases, with 14 bases separating them. Germline V CDR1 and CDR2: SGHKS, YYEKEE (reference sequence). This CDR3 contains 15 residues.